Shown below are 9 T cell receptor beta chains from a single sample sequenced in a study of CD8 T cells in ankylosing spondylitis. TCRdb processed the 5' RACE reads anew with MiXCR; each CDR3 protein has one entry. The sample yields around 280,000 distinct CDR3 sequences, around 20% seen once. What was sequenced was blood, either unsorted or a sorted T cell fraction (not recorded which). These receptors all stem from a male donor with ankylosing spondylitis or in good health (not recorded which).

The chain links TRBV5-5 to TRBJ1-1; 8 nucleotides match TRBD1. The germline CDR1 and CDR2 sequences are SGHKS and YYEKEE (reference sequence). The CDR3 has 14 amino acids. V lost 4 bases, J lost 10 bases, and 12 bases stayed unmatched. The CDR3 DNA is TGTGCCAGCAGCCGAGATGACAGGGGAGCTGTAGCTTTCTTT. Translation: CASSRDDRGAVAFF.

The V call is TRBV5-3, the J call TRBJ2-7; 7 nucleotides match TRBD1. Being an ORF, TRBV5-3 has a function that is uncertain. After removal of 0 bases from V and 2 bases from J, the junction contained 20 bases not matched to a gene. This CDR3 has 20 residues. As DNA, the CDR3 is TGTGCCAGAAGCTTGGCCAATGAGACAGGGTCTTTTCAGCGACCCTACGAGCAGTACGTC. Amino acid sequence: CARSLANETGSFQRPYEQYV.

The V call is TRBV7-8, the J call TRBJ2-2; possibly TRBD2 for D (7 bases). Trimming took off 1 base at V and 2 bases at J, with 14 bases between the two ends. The V gene's germline CDR1 is SGHVS and CDR2 FQNEAQ. The CDR3 totals 17 residues. The CDR3 is CASSLGGGPSNTGELFF. DNA for the CDR3: TGTGCCAGCAGCTTAGGGGGGGGGCCTTCAAACACCGGGGAGCTGTTTTTT.

This clonotype was recorded a few times. The chain is built from TRBV9 and TRBJ2-1; 8 nucleotides align to TRBD2. The CDR3 consists of 15 residues. V lost 2 bases and J lost 5; bases outside the gene matches: 6. The germline gives CDR1 SGDLS, CDR2 YYNGEE. CDR3 in amino acids: CASSVGAGVDNEQFF. DNA for the CDR3: TGTGCCAGCAGCGTTGGAGCGGGAGTAGACAATGAGCAGTTCTTC. The full variable domain, its missing parts supplied by reference TRBV9 and TRBJ2-1, is DSGVTQTPKHLITATGQRVTLRCSPRSGDLSVYWYQQSLDQGLQFLIQYYNGEERAKGNILERFSAQQFPDLHSELNLSSLELGDSALYFCASSVGAGVDNEQFFGPGTRLTVL.

The chain joins TRBV18 to TRBJ2-7, with D possibly TRBD1 on 6 matching bases. Trimming took 6 bases from V and 6 from J, leaving 18 bases between them. CDR1 KGHSH and CDR2 LQKENI come from the germline V gene. CDR3 size: 14 residues. DNA for the CDR3: TGTGCCAGCTCTGTACAGGGTCAGTCGTCCGAGCAGTACGTC. Translating it yields CASSVQGQSSEQYV.

This clonotype was counted only a few times. The genes are TRBV6-5 and TRBJ2-7; 11 positions match TRBD1. From germline, CDR1 is MNHEY and CDR2 SVGAGI. This CDR3 contains 17 residues. V lost 3 bases and J lost 5; bases outside the gene matches: 12. In DNA, the CDR3 is TGTGCCAGCAGTTATTATAGCCCGGGACAGGGGGGCCACGAGCAGTACGTC. Its protein product is CASSYYSPGQGGHEQYV.

This clonotype showed up just a few times. The rearrangement uses TRBV7-3 and TRBJ2-4, with D possibly being TRBD2 (5 bases). V lost 5 bases and J lost 1, with 15 bases in between. This CDR3 has 16 residues. The germline gives CDR1 SGHTA, CDR2 FQGTGA. CDR3 residues: CASSQRGPLAKNIQYF. CDR3 bases: TGTGCCAGCAGCCAGAGAGGGCCGTTGGCCAAAAACATTCAGTACTTC.

The V and J genes are TRBV25-1 and TRBJ2-1; 7 nucleotides agree with TRBD2. Germline CDR1 MGHDK, CDR2 SYGVNS. This CDR3 spans 13 amino acids. J lost 7 bases, V lost 1 base, and 1 base had no gene match. CDR3 protein: CASSELGGNEQFF. CDR3 nucleotides: TGTGCCAGCAGTGAATTGGGAGGGAATGAGCAGTTCTTC.

The V and J genes are TRBV3-1 and TRBJ1-1; D possibly corresponds to TRBD1 (5 bases). The CDR3 sequence is 14 residues long. The germline gives CDR1 LGHDT, CDR2 YNNKEL (reference sequence). Trimming removed 4 bases from V and 0 bases from J, with 9 bases in between. The CDR3 reads CASSPPTVNTEAFF. CDR3 DNA: TGTGCCAGCAGCCCCCCGACAGTGAACACTGAAGCTTTCTTT.